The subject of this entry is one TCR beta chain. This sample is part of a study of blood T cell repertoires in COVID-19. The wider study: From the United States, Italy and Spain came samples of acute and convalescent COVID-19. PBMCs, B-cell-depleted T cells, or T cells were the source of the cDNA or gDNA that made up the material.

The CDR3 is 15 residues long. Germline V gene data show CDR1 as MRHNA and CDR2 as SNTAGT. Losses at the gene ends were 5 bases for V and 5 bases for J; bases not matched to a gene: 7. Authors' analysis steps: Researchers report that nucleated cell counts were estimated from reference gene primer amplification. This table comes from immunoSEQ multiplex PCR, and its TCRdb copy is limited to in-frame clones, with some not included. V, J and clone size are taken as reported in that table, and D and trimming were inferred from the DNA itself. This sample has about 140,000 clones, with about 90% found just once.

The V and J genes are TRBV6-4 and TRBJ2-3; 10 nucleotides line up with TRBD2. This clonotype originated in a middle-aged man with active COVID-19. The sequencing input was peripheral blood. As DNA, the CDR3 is TGTGCCAGCAGTTCCAAGCGGGGGGGAGGAGATACGCAGTATTTT. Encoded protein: CASSSKRGGGDTQYF.